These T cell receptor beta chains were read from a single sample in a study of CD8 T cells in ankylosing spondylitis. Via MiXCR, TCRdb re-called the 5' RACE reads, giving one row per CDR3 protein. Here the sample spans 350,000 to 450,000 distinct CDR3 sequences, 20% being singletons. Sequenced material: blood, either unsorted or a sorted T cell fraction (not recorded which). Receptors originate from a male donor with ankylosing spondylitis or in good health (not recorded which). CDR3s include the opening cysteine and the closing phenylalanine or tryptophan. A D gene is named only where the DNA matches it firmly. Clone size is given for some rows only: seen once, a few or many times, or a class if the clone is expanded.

cdr3_nt: TGCGCCAGCAGTGAGAGGGGGAACACTGAAGCTTTCTTT
cdr3_aa: CASSERGNTEAFF
cdr3_length: 13
j_call: TRBJ1-1
d_call: -
clone_size: many
v_call: TRBV10-2

cdr3_nt: TGTGCCACCAGTGATGACAGGGCTAGGGGCTCCTACAATGAGCAGTTCTTC
cdr3_aa: CATSDDRARGSYNEQFF
cdr3_length: 17
j_call: TRBJ2-1
d_call: TRBD1
clone_size: -
v_call: TRBV24-1

cdr3_nt: TGTGCCAGCTCACCGTCTTACCGGGAGGGAGAGACCCAGTACTTC
cdr3_aa: CASSPSYREGETQYF
cdr3_length: 15
j_call: TRBJ2-5
d_call: TRBD2
clone_size: few
v_call: TRBV18

cdr3_nt: TGCAGCGTTGATCAGGGACAAGAGACCCAGTACTTC
cdr3_aa: CSVDQGQETQYF
cdr3_length: 12
j_call: TRBJ2-5
d_call: -
clone_size: few
v_call: TRBV29-1

cdr3_nt: TGTGCCAGCAGTTCACTCTGGGACTACCTAACAGATACGCAGTATTTT
cdr3_aa: CASSSLWDYLTDTQYF
cdr3_length: 16
j_call: TRBJ2-3
d_call: TRBD2
clone_size: -
v_call: TRBV6-2/TRBV6-3

cdr3_nt: TGCGCCAGCAGCCTGGAGGGCCGCACAGATACGCAGTATTTT
cdr3_aa: CASSLEGRTDTQYF
cdr3_length: 14
j_call: TRBJ2-3
d_call: -
clone_size: -
v_call: TRBV4-1

cdr3_nt: TGTGCCAGCAGCGATGGGGGACAGGTTATCATCTTC
cdr3_aa: CASSDGGQVIIF
cdr3_length: 12
j_call: TRBJ2-1
d_call: TRBD1
clone_size: -
v_call: TRBV2

cdr3_nt: TGTGCCAGCAGTTACGCGGAGACGGCTGGGAACACTGAAGCTTTCTTT
cdr3_aa: CASSYAETAGNTEAFF
cdr3_length: 16
j_call: TRBJ1-1
d_call: -
clone_size: -
v_call: TRBV6-5

cdr3_nt: TGTGCCTTAGGCTTGGGGGCCAACGAGCAGTACTTC
cdr3_aa: CALGLGANEQYF
cdr3_length: 12
j_call: TRBJ2-7
d_call: -
clone_size: few
v_call: TRBV28

cdr3_nt: TGTGCCAGCAGCCAAGAATTCCTCGGGGAGCTGTTTTTT
cdr3_aa: CASSQEFLGELFF
cdr3_length: 13
j_call: TRBJ2-2
d_call: -
clone_size: -
v_call: TRBV3-1

cdr3_nt: TGCAGCGTCCCGGACAGGGGGCCGTCAGGCTACACCTTC
cdr3_aa: CSVPDRGPSGYTF
cdr3_length: 13
j_call: TRBJ1-2
d_call: TRBD1
clone_size: few
v_call: TRBV29-1

cdr3_nt: TGTGCCAGCAGTCTTCAGGGGACAAACATCCTCTATGGCTACACCTTC
cdr3_aa: CASSLQGTNILYGYTF
cdr3_length: 16
j_call: TRBJ1-2
d_call: -
clone_size: -
v_call: TRBV27

cdr3_nt: TGTGCCAGCAGTTGTCCGGACAGGGTTGTTCAGCCCCAGCATTTT
cdr3_aa: CASSCPDRVVQPQHF
cdr3_length: 15
j_call: TRBJ1-5
d_call: TRBD1
clone_size: -
v_call: TRBV6-5

cdr3_nt: TGTGCCAGCAGTCTGCTTAGCTCTGGAAACACCATATATTTT
cdr3_aa: CASSLLSSGNTIYF
cdr3_length: 14
j_call: TRBJ1-3
d_call: -
clone_size: -
v_call: TRBV12-3/TRBV12-4

cdr3_nt: TGTGCCTTGGAGGATACCAAAACGGGGAACGAGCAGTACTTC
cdr3_aa: CALEDTKTGNEQYF
cdr3_length: 14
j_call: TRBJ2-7
d_call: -
clone_size: -
v_call: TRBV30

cdr3_nt: TGTGCCAGCAGCACCACGGTTTATAGCAATCAGCCCCAGCATTTT
cdr3_aa: CASSTTVYSNQPQHF
cdr3_length: 15
j_call: TRBJ1-5
d_call: -
clone_size: -
v_call: TRBV27

cdr3_nt: TGTGCCACCAGTGATCCCGGGAAGAACACTGAAGCTTTCTTT
cdr3_aa: CATSDPGKNTEAFF
cdr3_length: 14
j_call: TRBJ1-1
d_call: -
clone_size: -
v_call: TRBV24-1

cdr3_nt: TGCAGTGCTCCCGATCCGGGACTAGCGACCTACGAGCAGTACTTC
cdr3_aa: CSAPDPGLATYEQYF
cdr3_length: 15
j_call: TRBJ2-7
d_call: TRBD2
clone_size: -
v_call: TRBV20-1

cdr3_nt: TGTGCCAGCCGGACCTACGAGCAGTACTTC
cdr3_aa: CASRTYEQYF
cdr3_length: 10
j_call: TRBJ2-7
d_call: -
clone_size: few
v_call: TRBV2

cdr3_nt: TGCGCCAGCAGCCAAGACCCGGGACACCCTCGGGAGCAGTACTTC
cdr3_aa: CASSQDPGHPREQYF
cdr3_length: 15
j_call: TRBJ2-7
d_call: -
clone_size: once
v_call: TRBV4-1

cdr3_nt: TGTGCCAGCAAGGGCACGGCTGTTCCCTACGAGCAGTACTTC
cdr3_aa: CASKGTAVPYEQYF
cdr3_length: 14
j_call: TRBJ2-7
d_call: -
clone_size: -
v_call: TRBV6-1

cdr3_nt: TGCGCCAGCAGCCAAACAGTCAACGACGTTACCGGGGAGCTGTTTTTT
cdr3_aa: CASSQTVNDVTGELFF
cdr3_length: 16
j_call: TRBJ2-2
d_call: -
clone_size: few
v_call: TRBV5-1

cdr3_nt: TGCGCCAGCAGCCCGGACAGGGTGGCCTACAATGAGCAGTTCTTC
cdr3_aa: CASSPDRVAYNEQFF
cdr3_length: 15
j_call: TRBJ2-1
d_call: TRBD1
clone_size: -
v_call: TRBV5-1

cdr3_nt: TGTGCCAGCAGCCCCAAAACGACTATAATCAATGAGCAGTTCTTC
cdr3_aa: CASSPKTTIINEQFF
cdr3_length: 15
j_call: TRBJ2-1
d_call: -
clone_size: few
v_call: TRBV9

cdr3_nt: TGTGCCAGCAGCCCATTGGGACAGGGGGACCCACGGTCTACAGATACGCAGTATTTT
cdr3_aa: CASSPLGQGDPRSTDTQYF
cdr3_length: 19
j_call: TRBJ2-3
d_call: TRBD1
clone_size: few
v_call: TRBV7-3

cdr3_nt: TGCAGCGTTGAAGAGGGCAGGGGGCAAGAGACCCAGTACTTC
cdr3_aa: CSVEEGRGQETQYF
cdr3_length: 14
j_call: TRBJ2-5
d_call: TRBD1
clone_size: -
v_call: TRBV29-1

cdr3_nt: TGTGCCAGCAGGCCCCAGGGTTTCGGCGAAAAACTGTTTTTT
cdr3_aa: CASRPQGFGEKLFF
cdr3_length: 14
j_call: TRBJ1-4
d_call: -
clone_size: -
v_call: TRBV12-3/TRBV12-4

cdr3_nt: TGCAGCGTTGATGAAGGACGGGGGACAGATACGCAGTATTTT
cdr3_aa: CSVDEGRGTDTQYF
cdr3_length: 14
j_call: TRBJ2-3
d_call: -
clone_size: few
v_call: TRBV29-1

cdr3_nt: TGTGCCAGCAGTTTTTTTGTTAATGAAAAACTGTTTTTT
cdr3_aa: CASSFFVNEKLFF
cdr3_length: 13
j_call: TRBJ1-4
d_call: -
clone_size: few
v_call: TRBV12-3/TRBV12-4

cdr3_nt: TGCAGTGCTAGTTGGGGCAGGGGGAACCTCAATGAGCAGTTCTTC
cdr3_aa: CSASWGRGNLNEQFF
cdr3_length: 15
j_call: TRBJ2-1
d_call: TRBD1
clone_size: few
v_call: TRBV20-1

cdr3_nt: TGTGCCAGCATAGTAGGGGTGGGCTCAAGGGAGACCCAGTACTTC
cdr3_aa: CASIVGVGSRETQYF
cdr3_length: 15
j_call: TRBJ2-5
d_call: -
clone_size: many
v_call: TRBV12-3/TRBV12-4

cdr3_nt: TGCGCCAGCAGCTTCCTCGGGGGAGATACGCAGTATTTT
cdr3_aa: CASSFLGGDTQYF
cdr3_length: 13
j_call: TRBJ2-3
d_call: -
clone_size: few
v_call: TRBV5-1

cdr3_nt: TGTGCCAGCAGCCAAACTAGCGGGGGGGCCAATGAGCAGTTCTTC
cdr3_aa: CASSQTSGGANEQFF
cdr3_length: 15
j_call: TRBJ2-1
d_call: TRBD2
clone_size: many
v_call: TRBV4-2

cdr3_nt: TGTGCCAGCAGTGAAGATTGGGGGCCGGGAAACACCATATATTTT
cdr3_aa: CASSEDWGPGNTIYF
cdr3_length: 15
j_call: TRBJ1-3
d_call: -
clone_size: few
v_call: TRBV6-1

cdr3_nt: TGTGCCAGTAGTTTAAACAGGGGAGTCGAGTCACCCCTCCACTTT
cdr3_aa: CASSLNRGVESPLHF
cdr3_length: 15
j_call: TRBJ1-6
d_call: TRBD1
clone_size: few
v_call: TRBV19

cdr3_nt: TGTGCCAGCGGAGTTTCCCTGAGGGGAGAGCAGTTCTTC
cdr3_aa: CASGVSLRGEQFF
cdr3_length: 13
j_call: TRBJ2-1
d_call: -
clone_size: many
v_call: TRBV12-3/TRBV12-4

cdr3_nt: TGTGCCAGCAGCATCCAGCCCGGCTCCGGGGGGGCCTGTGAGACCCAGTACTTC
cdr3_aa: CASSIQPGSGGACETQYF
cdr3_length: 18
j_call: TRBJ2-5
d_call: -
clone_size: -
v_call: TRBV21-1

cdr3_nt: TGCAGTGCTCCGGGACTAGCGGGGGTTGTGGGCTCCTACGAGCAGTACTTC
cdr3_aa: CSAPGLAGVVGSYEQYF
cdr3_length: 17
j_call: TRBJ2-7
d_call: TRBD2
clone_size: -
v_call: TRBV20-1

cdr3_nt: TGTGCCACCAGCAGAGGGAGGGACAGTGGTGAAAAACTGTTTTTT
cdr3_aa: CATSRGRDSGEKLFF
cdr3_length: 15
j_call: TRBJ1-4
d_call: TRBD1
clone_size: -
v_call: TRBV15

cdr3_nt: TGTGCCAGCAGTTATGGGGGGGATACGCAGTATTTT
cdr3_aa: CASSYGGDTQYF
cdr3_length: 12
j_call: TRBJ2-3
d_call: -
clone_size: -
v_call: TRBV12-3/TRBV12-4